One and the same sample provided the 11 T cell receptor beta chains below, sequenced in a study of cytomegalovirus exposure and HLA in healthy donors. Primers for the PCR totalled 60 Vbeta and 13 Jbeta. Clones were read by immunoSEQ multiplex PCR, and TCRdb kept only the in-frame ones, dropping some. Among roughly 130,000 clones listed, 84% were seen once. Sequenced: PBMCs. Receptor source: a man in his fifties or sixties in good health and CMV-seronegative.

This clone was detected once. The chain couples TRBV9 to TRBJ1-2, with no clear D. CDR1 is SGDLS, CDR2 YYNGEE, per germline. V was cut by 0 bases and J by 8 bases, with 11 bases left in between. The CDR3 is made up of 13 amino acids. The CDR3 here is CASSVERAGGYTF. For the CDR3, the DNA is TGTGCCAGCAGCGTAGAGCGGGCGGGAGGCTACACCTTC. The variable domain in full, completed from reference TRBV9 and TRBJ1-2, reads DSGVTQTPKHLITATGQRVTLRCSPRSGDLSVYWYQQSLDQGLQFLIQYYNGEERAKGNILERFSAQQFPDLHSELNLSSLELGDSALYFCASSVERAGGYTFGSGTRLTVV.

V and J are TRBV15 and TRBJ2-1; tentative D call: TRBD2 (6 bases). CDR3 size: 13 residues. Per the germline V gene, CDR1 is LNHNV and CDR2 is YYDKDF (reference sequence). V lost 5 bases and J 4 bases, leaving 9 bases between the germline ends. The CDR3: CATSHGGYNEQFF. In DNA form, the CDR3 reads TGTGCCACCAGCCACGGGGGTTACAATGAGCAGTTCTTC.

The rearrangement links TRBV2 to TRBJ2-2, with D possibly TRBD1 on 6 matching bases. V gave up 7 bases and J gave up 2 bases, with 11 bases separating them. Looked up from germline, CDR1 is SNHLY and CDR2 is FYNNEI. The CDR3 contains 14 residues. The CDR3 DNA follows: TGTGCCAGCATACCGGACAGAAACACCGGGGAGCTGTTTTTT. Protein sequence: CASIPDRNTGELFF.

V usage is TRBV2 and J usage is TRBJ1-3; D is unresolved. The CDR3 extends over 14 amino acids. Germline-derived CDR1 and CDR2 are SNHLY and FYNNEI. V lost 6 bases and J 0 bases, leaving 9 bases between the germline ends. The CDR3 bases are TGTGCCAGCAGCCCAGATCACTCTGGAAACACCATATATTTT. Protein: CASSPDHSGNTIYF.

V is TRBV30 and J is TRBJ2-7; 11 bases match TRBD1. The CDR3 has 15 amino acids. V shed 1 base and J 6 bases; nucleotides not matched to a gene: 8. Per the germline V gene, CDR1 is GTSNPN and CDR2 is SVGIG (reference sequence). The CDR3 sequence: CAWSGIRGQGGEQYF. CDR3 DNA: TGTGCCTGGAGTGGAATAAGGGGACAGGGGGGCGAGCAGTACTTC.

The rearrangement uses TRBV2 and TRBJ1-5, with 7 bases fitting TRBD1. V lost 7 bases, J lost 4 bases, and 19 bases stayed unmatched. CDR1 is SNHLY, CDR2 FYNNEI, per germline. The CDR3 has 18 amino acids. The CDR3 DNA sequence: TGTGCCAGCACCAACAGGGGCATCGGTCCGAGGGGAAATCAGCCCCAGCATTTT. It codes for CASTNRGIGPRGNQPQHF.

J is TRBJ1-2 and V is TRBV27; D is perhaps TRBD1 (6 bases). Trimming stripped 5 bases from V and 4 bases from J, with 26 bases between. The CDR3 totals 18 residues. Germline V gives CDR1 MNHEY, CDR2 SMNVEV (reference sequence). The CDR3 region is CASSTGGAGGLPGYGYTF. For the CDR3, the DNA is TGTGCCAGCAGTACCGGGGGGGCAGGCGGGCTCCCCGGCTATGGCTACACCTTC.

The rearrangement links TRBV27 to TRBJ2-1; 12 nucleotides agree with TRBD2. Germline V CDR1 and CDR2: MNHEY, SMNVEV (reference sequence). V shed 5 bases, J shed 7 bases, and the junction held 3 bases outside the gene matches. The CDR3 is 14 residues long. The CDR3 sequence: CASSLGTSGNEQFF. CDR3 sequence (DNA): TGTGCCAGCAGTCTAGGGACTAGCGGGAATGAGCAGTTCTTC.

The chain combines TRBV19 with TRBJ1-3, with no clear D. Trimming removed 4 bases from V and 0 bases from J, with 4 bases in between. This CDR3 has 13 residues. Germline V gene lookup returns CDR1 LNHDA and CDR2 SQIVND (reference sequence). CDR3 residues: CASSTRSGNTIYF. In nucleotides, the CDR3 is TGTGCCAGTAGTACCCGCTCTGGAAACACCATATATTTT.

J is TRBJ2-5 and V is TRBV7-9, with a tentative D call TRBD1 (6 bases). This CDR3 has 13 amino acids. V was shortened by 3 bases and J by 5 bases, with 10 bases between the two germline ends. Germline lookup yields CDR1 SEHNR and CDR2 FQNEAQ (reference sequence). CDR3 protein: CASSFTGSETQYF. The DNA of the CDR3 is TGTGCCAGCAGCTTTACAGGGTCCGAGACCCAGTACTTC.

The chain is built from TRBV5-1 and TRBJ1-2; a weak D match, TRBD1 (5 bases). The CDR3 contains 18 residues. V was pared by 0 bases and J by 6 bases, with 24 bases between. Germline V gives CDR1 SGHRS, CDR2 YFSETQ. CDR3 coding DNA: TGCGCCAGCAGCTTGGCCAGTCGCTTGACCGGACAATTTCATGGCTACACCTTC. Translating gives CASSLASRLTGQFHGYTF.